One and the same sample provided the 30 T cell receptor beta chains below, sequenced in a study of cytomegalovirus exposure and HLA in healthy donors. The study ran its PCR with 60 Vbeta and 13 Jbeta primers. Sequenced by immunoSEQ multiplex PCR; TCRdb stores in-frame clones only, minus some. The repertoire holds under 95,000 clones, with more than 75% as singletons. Sequencing was carried out using PBMCs. The receptor set was obtained from a woman aged 40 to 50 in good health and CMV-seropositive.

The chain employs TRBV11-3 and TRBJ2-1; 9 bases line up with TRBD2. Germline-derived CDR1 and CDR2 are SGHNT and YENEEA. This CDR3 spans 14 amino acids. The V segment lost 6 bases and the J segment 5 bases; nucleotides outside the gene matches: 5. This chain's CDR3 is CASSPTSGNNEQFF. DNA for the CDR3: TGTGCCAGCAGTCCGACTAGCGGAAACAATGAGCAGTTCTTC.

This clone was counted a few times. The genes are TRBV29-1 and TRBJ1-2; 9 bases fit TRBD1. From germline, CDR1 is SQVTM and CDR2 ANQGSEA. V lost 4 bases, J lost 7 bases, and 7 bases stayed unmatched. The CDR3 runs to 13 residues. CDR3 sequence: CSVGTGTGSGYTF. For the CDR3, the DNA is TGCAGCGTTGGAACCGGGACAGGGAGTGGCTACACCTTC.

This clone was seen more than once but under ten times. V and J are TRBV7-6 and TRBJ2-7, with D perhaps matching TRBD2 (5 bases). The V end was cut by 5 bases, the J end by 2 bases, with 7 bases between. The CDR3 has 12 amino acids. Germline lookup yields CDR1 SGHVS and CDR2 FNYEAQ. The CDR3 loop is CASSPGTYEQYF. The CDR3 DNA sequence: TGTGCCAGCAGCCCGGGGACCTACGAGCAGTACTTC.

The chain uses TRBV7-2 and TRBJ1-2; 7 bases are shared with TRBD1. Trimming cost V 1 base and J 4 bases; bases outside gene matches: 6. CDR1 and CDR2 from the germline V gene are SGHTA and FQGNSA. This CDR3 region has 15 residues. This CDR3 reads CASSLEPQGGYGYTF. CDR3 in DNA: TGTGCCAGCAGCTTAGAACCCCAGGGGGGCTATGGCTACACCTTC.

This clone has a handful of counts. The J gene is TRBJ2-7, the V gene TRBV28, with D unresolved. The CDR3 is 14 residues long. Germline CDR1 MDHEN, CDR2 SYDVKM. Trimming removed 6 bases from V and 3 bases from J, with 15 bases in between. The CDR3 DNA reads TGTGCCAGCAGCCCCTTCCTTGAGTTCTACGAGCAGTACTTC. Protein sequence: CASSPFLEFYEQYF.

The chain is built from TRBV28 and TRBJ1-2, with 9 bases aligning to TRBD1. Trimming cost V 8 bases and J 3 bases; bases outside gene matches: 4. Germline V gives CDR1 MDHEN, CDR2 SYDVKM. CDR3 size: 13 residues. CDR3 sequence reads: CASVDRGDYGYTF. The DNA for the CDR3 is TGTGCCAGCGTGGACAGGGGTGACTATGGCTACACCTTC.

The chain has TRBV30 and TRBJ1-6, with a weak D call TRBD1 (5 bases). The germline V and J ends were trimmed by 7 bases and 10 bases, with 20 bases remaining between them. From germline, CDR1 is GTSNPN and CDR2 SVGIG (reference sequence). CDR3 length equals 14 residues. The CDR3 region has the DNA TGTGCCTTCCTAGCGGCAGTCCGGGGGTCACCCCTCCACTTT. The encoded protein is CAFLAAVRGSPLHF.

The chain links TRBV7-3 to TRBJ1-3, with D uncertain. In germline, CDR1 is SGHTA, CDR2 FQGTGA. The CDR3 length is 15 residues. The V end was cut by 5 bases, the J end by 0 bases, with 11 bases between. CDR3 bases: TGTGCCAGCAGCCAAAGTGGGAGCTCTGGAAACACCATATATTTT. Residues: CASSQSGSSGNTIYF.

The rearrangement uses TRBV7-6 and TRBJ1-1, with D possibly matching TRBD1 (6 bases). Trimming stripped 0 bases from V and 0 bases from J, with 14 bases between. The V gene's germline CDR1 is SGHVS and CDR2 FNYEAQ. The length of the CDR3 is 17 residues. The CDR3 sequence: CASSLAPTGTMNTEAFF. In DNA form, the CDR3 reads TGTGCCAGCAGCTTAGCGCCGACAGGTACTATGAACACTGAAGCTTTCTTT. Using reference TRBV7-6 and TRBJ1-1 for the parts outside the CDR3, the full variable domain is GAGVSQSPRYKVTKRGQDVALRCDPISGHVSLYWYRQALGQGPEFLTYFNYEAQQDKSGLPNDRFSAERPEGSISTLTIQRTEQRDSAMYRCASSLAPTGTMNTEAFFGQGTRLTVV.

This clone has just one count. The V and J genes are TRBV9 and TRBJ1-5; no reliable D call. Germline V gives CDR1 SGDLS, CDR2 YYNGEE. V gave up 0 bases and J gave up 4 bases, with 8 bases separating them. CDR3 length: 14 amino acids. CDR3 nucleotides: TGTGCCAGCAGCGTAGGTGGGAGGAATCAGCCCCAGCATTTT. Protein: CASSVGGRNQPQHF.

V gene TRBV9 combines with J gene TRBJ1-6, with a tentative D call TRBD1 (6 bases). V was cut by 3 bases and J by 5 bases, with 18 bases left in between. The germline CDR1 and CDR2 sequences are SGDLS and YYNGEE. The CDR3 is 17 amino acids. CDR3 sequence reads: CASSAKSRGRDNSPLHF. The DNA for the CDR3 is TGTGCCAGCAGCGCAAAATCCAGGGGAAGAGATAATTCACCCCTCCACTTT.

The chain links TRBV7-3 to TRBJ2-3, with TRBD2 matching over 7 bases. The CDR3 covers 16 residues. Germline V gene sequence: CDR1 SGHTA, CDR2 FQGTGA. V gave up 5 bases and J gave up 4 bases; unmatched junction bases: 12. The DNA of the CDR3 is TGTGCCAGCAGCCGCTGGGGGGGGACTTCTCCAGATACGCAGTATTTT. It translates to CASSRWGGTSPDTQYF.

This clone was seen only a few times. J is TRBJ2-3 and V is TRBV7-2; 10 positions match TRBD1. The CDR3 consists of 15 residues. The V and J ends lost 5 bases and 2 bases, in that order; junction bases with no gene match: 4. CDR1 is SGHTA and CDR2 is FQGNSA in the germline V gene. The CDR3 nucleotides read TGTGCCAGCAGCCCCGGACAGGGGGACACAGATACGCAGTATTTT. Amino acids: CASSPGQGDTDTQYF.

The rearrangement joins TRBV7-9 to TRBJ1-4; unclear D gene. The CDR3 extends over 13 amino acids. Germline V gene data show CDR1 as SEHNR and CDR2 as FQNEAQ (reference sequence). Trimming removed 3 bases at V and 5 bases at J, with 7 bases between. The CDR3 nucleotides read TGTGCCAGCAGCTTGACGGGAAATGAAAAACTGTTTTTT. It yields the protein CASSLTGNEKLFF.

This clone came up a few times. The chain has TRBV2 and TRBJ1-1, with 9 bases aligning to TRBD1. V shed 7 bases, J shed 11 bases, and the junction held 11 bases outside the gene matches. The CDR3 spans 13 residues. Germline CDR1 SNHLY, CDR2 FYNNEI. CDR3 protein: CASTPPTGGEAFF. DNA of the CDR3: TGTGCCAGCACTCCTCCGACAGGGGGGGAGGCTTTCTTT.

The chain links TRBV6-6 to TRBJ2-7; 7 positions match TRBD2. Germline V gives CDR1 MNHNY, CDR2 SVGAGI (reference sequence). The CDR3 is 15 amino acids. The ends lost 8 bases at V and 4 bases at J; junction bases unmatched: 14. This CDR3 reads CASVPGGRNHYEQYF. CDR3 bases: TGTGCCAGCGTCCCAGGCGGGAGAAACCATTACGAGCAGTACTTC.

A single count supports this clone. The gene calls are TRBV14 and TRBJ1-1; D perhaps matches TRBD1 (5 bases). This CDR3 region has 16 residues. V was shortened by 2 bases and J by 3 bases, with 16 bases between the two germline ends. The germline V gene has CDR1 SGHDN and CDR2 FVKESK. The CDR3 sequence is CASSQLLGGGDTEAFF. CDR3 nucleotide sequence: TGTGCCAGCAGCCAACTACTGGGGGGAGGCGACACTGAAGCTTTCTTT. Filled out from reference TRBV14 and TRBJ1-1, the complete variable domain reads EAGVTQFPSHSVIEKGQTVTLRCDPISGHDNLYWYRRVMGKEIKFLLHFVKESKQDESGMPNNRFLAERTGGTYSTLKVQPAELEDSGVYFCASSQLLGGGDTEAFFGQGTRLTVV.

This chain joins TRBV14 and TRBJ1-1; D gene unclear. The germline gives CDR1 SGHDN, CDR2 FVKESK. CDR3 length: 14 residues. V lost 3 bases and J 5 bases, leaving 13 bases between the germline ends. The CDR3 bases are TGTGCCAGCAGCCACTACAGTACCAAGACTGAAGCTTTCTTT. Translating gives CASSHYSTKTEAFF.

V and J are TRBV7-8 and TRBJ2-3; 12 bases map to TRBD2. V lost 5 bases, J lost 3 bases, and 15 bases stayed unmatched. The CDR3 is made up of 19 amino acids. The germline CDR1 and CDR2 sequences are SGHVS and FQNEAQ. CDR3 bases: TGTGCCAGCAGCCTACCGGGACTAGCGGGTGAGACAAGGACAGATACGCAGTATTTT. Its protein product is CASSLPGLAGETRTDTQYF.

This sequence joins TRBV4-1 and TRBJ1-4; D call uncertain. Germline CDR1 and CDR2: MGHRA and YSYEKL. V was shortened by 0 bases and J by 0 bases, with 8 bases between the two germline ends. This CDR3 spans 16 amino acids. The DNA of the CDR3 is TGCGCCAGCAGCCAAGATGCGGGCCCAACTAATGAAAAACTGTTTTTT. It codes for CASSQDAGPTNEKLFF.

The genes are TRBV25-1 and TRBJ2-2; D not resolved. Germline lookup yields CDR1 MGHDK and CDR2 SYGVNS. CDR3 length equals 14 residues. The V end lost 4 bases, the J end lost 5 bases, and 11 bases lay between the germline ends. DNA for the CDR3: TGTGCCAGCAGTGCTTCGGCGGATACCGGGGAGCTGTTTTTT. This gives the protein CASSASADTGELFF. The whole variable domain, filled in from reference TRBV25-1 and TRBJ2-2, reads EADIYQTPRYLVIGTGKKITLECSQTMGHDKMYWYQQDPGMELHLIHYSYGVNSTEKGDLSSESTVSRIRTEHFPLTLESARPSHTSQYLCASSASADTGELFFGEGSRLTVL.

In its sample, this clone was seen a few times. The chain employs TRBV6-5 and TRBJ1-6; D is undetermined. The CDR3 sequence is 15 residues long. Germline-derived CDR1 and CDR2 are MNHEY and SVGAGI. Trimming removed 0 bases from V and 7 bases from J, with 10 bases in between. The CDR3 here is CASSYSNGGNSPLHF. DNA for the CDR3: TGTGCCAGCAGTTACTCGAACGGCGGAAATTCACCCCTCCACTTT.

CDR3 residues: CASSLGRNTEAFF. In nucleotides, the CDR3 is TGTGCCAGCAGCTTAGGCAGGAACACTGAAGCTTTCTTT. The genes are TRBV11-1 and TRBJ1-1; no firm D call. Germline V gene sequence: CDR1 SGHAT, CDR2 FQDESV (reference sequence). The CDR3 loop spans 13 amino acids. The V end lost 1 base, the J end lost 1 base, and 4 bases lay between the germline ends.

This clone has a handful of counts. V and J are TRBV19 and TRBJ1-1; 8 bases match TRBD1. V dropped 3 bases and J dropped 3; count of bases not matched to a gene: 18. The CDR3 runs 19 residues. From germline, CDR1 is LNHDA and CDR2 SQIVND (reference sequence). The CDR3 region is CASSIGQGGALRIDTEAFF. CDR3 bases: TGTGCCAGTAGTATTGGACAGGGTGGGGCATTAAGGATTGACACTGAAGCTTTCTTT.

In DNA form, the CDR3 reads TGCGCCAGCAGCCAATCCCCGGGGGACTCCTACGAGCAGTACTTC. This codes for CASSQSPGDSYEQYF. V and J are TRBV4-3 and TRBJ2-7; TRBD2 is a possible D gene (6 bases). Germline-derived CDR1 and CDR2 are LGHNA and YSLEER. This CDR3 contains 15 residues. V lost 2 bases to trimming and J lost 0 bases, with 11 bases between them.

The chain is built from TRBV15 and TRBJ1-5, with 8 bases aligning to TRBD1. This CDR3 is built from 15 residues. Trimming cost V 4 bases and J 6 bases; bases outside gene matches: 8. In germline, CDR1 is LNHNV, CDR2 YYDKDF (reference sequence). Written as DNA, the CDR3 is TGTGCCACCAGCACAGACGACAGGGGAGGTCAGCCCCAGCATTTT. Protein sequence: CATSTDDRGGQPQHF.

This chain connects TRBV6-1 to TRBJ1-5; D remains unclear. The CDR3 extends over 15 amino acids. Germline values: CDR1 MNHNS, CDR2 SASEGT. The V end lost 2 bases, the J end lost 1 base, and 9 bases lay between the germline ends. The CDR3 spells CASSEPRHSNQPQHF. The CDR3 DNA reads as TGTGCCAGCAGTGAACCCAGGCACAGCAATCAGCCCCAGCATTTT.

The rearrangement joins TRBV6-1 to TRBJ2-5, with a tentative D call TRBD1 (6 bases). Germline CDR1 is MNHNS and CDR2 is SASEGT. V lost 3 bases and J lost 0, with 11 bases in between. The CDR3 covers 15 residues. The CDR3 spells CASSENQGNQETQYF. CDR3 nucleotides: TGTGCCAGCAGTGAGAACCAGGGGAACCAAGAGACCCAGTACTTC.

V is TRBV2 and J is TRBJ1-2; D is unclear. V was trimmed by 9 bases and J by 8 bases, leaving 13 bases between them. This CDR3 comprises 11 residues. CDR1 is SNHLY, CDR2 FYNNEI, per germline. CDR3 sequence: CASREGYGYTF. DNA for the CDR3: TGTGCCAGTCGGGAGGGATACGGCTACACCTTC.

V is TRBV2 and J is TRBJ2-3, with a tentative D call TRBD1 (5 bases). The CDR3 runs to 15 residues. The V end lost 4 bases, the J end lost 3 bases, and 14 bases lay between the germline ends. Germline V lookup: CDR1 SNHLY, CDR2 FYNNEI. The CDR3 is CASSVIQGSTDTQYF. In DNA form, the CDR3 reads TGTGCCAGCAGTGTTATCCAGGGCAGTACAGATACGCAGTATTTT.